Listed here is a single TCR beta chain. The antigen remains undetermined. This sample is part of a study of vaccination effects on CD4 cells after COVID-19. Study context: Post-vaccine sample collection fell at a median of 72 days after the second dose.

The CDR3 has 13 amino acids. From germline, CDR1 is SGHAT and CDR2 FQNNGV. Trimming shortened V by 8 bases and J by 4 bases, and 11 bases separated the two germline ends. ViraFEST assay sequencing came after antigen-specific CD4+ T cells were expanded with viral peptide pools. Researchers isolated CD4+ T cells once approximately eleven days of culture had elapsed. As their vaccination, participants received two doses of either BNT162b2 or mRNA-1273. No vaccinee had earlier SARS-CoV-2 infection, and nucleocapsid antibodies were negative. In the cultures, half the medium was exchanged for IL-2 medium on days 3 and 7. Sequencing was performed with immunoSEQ multiplex PCR; in TCRdb, only in-frame clones are kept and a portion is missing. The sample lists 20,000 to 25,000 clones; 73% were seen once.

This chain uses TRBV11-2 with TRBJ2-2; tentatively, D is TRBD2 (5 bases). The receptor was isolated from a human donor who received a COVID-19 vaccine. This material consisted of CD4+ T cells from PBMCs cultured with SARS-CoV-2 spike peptides, taken after COVID-19 vaccination. The chain's CDR3 is CASGLGLTGELFF. The CDR3, as DNA: TGTGCCAGCGGGCTAGGACTCACCGGGGAGCTGTTTTTT.